The clone carrying this TCR beta chain was seen just once. Its antigen remains unidentified. The repertoire was sequenced with immunoSEQ multiplex PCR; TCRdb's copy has only in-frame clones and lacks some. Of 82,000 or so clones in the sample, 80% to 95% were seen once. The data stem from a study of OX40 agonist ivuxolimab in advanced cancers. The wider study: About 40% of patients had received prior checkpoint inhibitor therapy. Partial responses occurred in Three dose-escalation patients, one with hepatocellular carcinoma and two with cutaneous melanoma. Study observations and caveats: The mean number of expanded clones was higher in CD8+ T cells than in CD4+. Expanded peripheral T cells had an undetermined antigen specificity.

This CDR3 is built from 16 residues. The V end lost 0 bases, the J end lost 5 bases, and 15 bases lay between the germline ends. CDR1 and CDR2 from the germline V gene are SGDLS and YYNGEE. The specimen comprised CD4+ or CD8+ T cells sorted from blood, sampled in a trial of the OX40 agonist ivuxolimab. This chain connects TRBV9 to TRBJ2-1; D gene uncertain. The sequence was obtained from an adult with an advanced solid tumor such as melanoma, head and neck, liver or kidney cancer. In nucleotides, the CDR3 is TGTGCCAGCAGCGTAGCCTTGGGATATACGGACAATGAGCAGTTCTTC. Its protein is CASSVALGYTDNEQFF.